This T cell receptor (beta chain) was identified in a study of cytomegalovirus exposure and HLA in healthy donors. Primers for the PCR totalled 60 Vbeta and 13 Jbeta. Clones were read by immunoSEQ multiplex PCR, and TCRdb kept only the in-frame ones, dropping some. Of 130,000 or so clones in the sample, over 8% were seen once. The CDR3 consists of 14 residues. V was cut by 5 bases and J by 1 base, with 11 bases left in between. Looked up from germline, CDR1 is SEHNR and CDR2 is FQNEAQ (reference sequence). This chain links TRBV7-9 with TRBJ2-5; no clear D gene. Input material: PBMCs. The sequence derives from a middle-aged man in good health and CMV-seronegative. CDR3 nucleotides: TGTGCCAGCAGCCCCACTCTTAGCCAAGAGACCCAGTACTTC. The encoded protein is CASSPTLSQETQYF.